The 5 T cell receptor beta chains below were found in one sample sequenced in a study of beta chain features in type 1 diabetes. The whole isolated RNA underwent reverse transcription, so sequencing captured expressed TCRB transcripts. Using immunoSEQ multiplex PCR, the repertoire was profiled, and TCRdb retains in-frame clones only, with some absent. The sample includes 200,000 to 300,000 clones, roughly 30% seen only once; the top ten take approximately 4%. The sample consisted of central memory CD4+ T cells from blood. The receptors stem from a young man in good health.

The CDR3 spells CASSLDRVTGNTIYF. The CDR3 DNA reads TGTGCCAGCAGCTTAGATAGGGTAACCGGAAACACCATATATTTT. This rearrangement joins TRBV11-2 to TRBJ1-3; the D is unclear. The V and J ends lost 0 bases and 4 bases respectively, with 10 bases between them. The CDR3 runs 15 residues. In germline, CDR1 is SGHAT, CDR2 FQNNGV.

This clone was seen only a few times. J is TRBJ2-7 and V is TRBV7-9; 8 positions agree with TRBD1. Germline lookup yields CDR1 SEHNR and CDR2 FQNEAQ (reference sequence). The CDR3 has 16 amino acids. Trimming at V came to 4 bases and at J to 5 bases, leaving 13 bases not matched to a gene. The CDR3 nucleotides are TGTGCCAGCAGCTCGTTAGCTGGACAGGGCGGGCACGAGCAGTACTTC. This sequence encodes CASSSLAGQGGHEQYF.

Regarding this clone: A much larger clone differs by one base, so this may be a read error. This specimen includes other DNA sequences encoding the same CDR3. The gene calls are TRBV7-9 and TRBJ2-3, with unresolved D. The CDR3 spans 11 residues. The V gene lost 1 base and the J gene lost 5 bases, with 1 base spanning the gap. Germline CDR1 is SEHNR and CDR2 is FQNEAQ (reference sequence). The CDR3 coding sequence is TGTGCCAGCAGCTTAGAAGATACGCAGTATTTT. Residues: CASSLEDTQYF.

Turning to this clone: Other DNA sequences within the sample encode an identical CDR3. The V call is TRBV28, the J call TRBJ2-7; no clear D. CDR3 length: 12 residues. Germline assignment: CDR1 MDHEN and CDR2 SYDVKM. V was cut by 6 bases and J by 4 bases, with 10 bases left in between. CDR3 residues: CASSLYGYEQYF. In DNA, the CDR3 is TGTGCCAGCAGCCTTTACGGTTACGAGCAGTACTTC.

The table lists this clone with a few counts. Other DNA sequences within the sample encode an identical CDR3. The chain joins TRBV7-8 to TRBJ1-1; possible D gene TRBD1, 5 bases. CDR1 is SGHVS, CDR2 FQNEAQ, per germline. This CDR3 has 14 residues. Trimming pared 5 bases from V and 1 base from J, leaving 11 bases between. The DNA for the CDR3 is TGTGCCAGCAGCCTCGGGACCGCGAACACTGAAGCTTTCTTT. It translates to CASSLGTANTEAFF.